This TCR beta chain was recorded in a study of monozygotic twins with inflammatory bowel disease. Study findings and constraints: Variability in patient repertoires may have come partly from differing immunosuppressive treatments. Fewer shared clonotypes with others were found in IBD patients than in healthy twins, especially with disease activity.

This CDR3 has 12 residues. Per the germline V gene, CDR1 is SNHLY and CDR2 is FYNNEI. Investigators pulled total RNA out of whole blood and did not sort T cells. With respect to this clonotype: Its antigen is not identified.

Molecular identifiers with 6-nucleotide sample barcodes were added during cDNA synthesis via template switching. TCRdb re-called the 5' RACE reads and gives one entry per CDR3 protein, without DNA. The record lists around 400,000 distinct CDR3 sequences, of which the ten most abundant hold about 2.3%. The gene calls are TRBV2 and TRBJ1-5. This clonotype originated in a human donor with ulcerative colitis or Crohn's disease, or a healthy co-twin of an affected twin (not recorded which). The sample taken for sequencing was blood. CDR3 region: CASSVLGKPQHF. Full variable domain (rest looked up from reference TRBV2 and TRBJ1-5): EPEVTQTPSHQVTQMGQEVILRCVPISNHLYFYWYRQILGQKVEFLVSFYNNEISEKSEIFDDQFSVERPDGSNFTLKIRSTKLEDSAMYFCASSVLGKPQHFGDGTRLSIL.